This TCR beta chain was sequenced for a study of cytomegalovirus exposure and HLA in healthy donors. Findings and limits, study-wide: Among TCR beta chains, those listed as cytomegalovirus-associated numbered more than 150. Later work associated more than 15,000 TCR beta sequences with HLA alleles at 0.05 false discovery rate.

To note about this clone: Its specificity is not known.

CDR3 size: 14 residues. Germline lookup yields CDR1 MDHEN and CDR2 SYDVKM. Trimming left V 6 bases short and J 7 bases short, with 16 bases between. Both 60 Vbeta primers and 13 Jbeta primers went into the PCR. TCRdb's copy holds only in-frame clones and misses some; the assay was immunoSEQ multiplex PCR. The table includes about 95,000 clones, approximately 80% detected once. The V call is TRBV28, the J call TRBJ1-5, with a tentative D call TRBD1 (6 bases). The sequence was collected from a woman in her seventies in good health and CMV-seropositive. Specimen: PBMCs. The CDR3 DNA is TGTGCCAGCAGCCCAGGACAGACGGGGCAGCCCCAGCATTTT. Its translation: CASSPGQTGQPQHF. The entire variable domain, with the rest obtained from reference TRBV28 and TRBJ1-5, is as follows: DVKVTQSSRYLVKRTGEKVFLECVQDMDHENMFWYRQDPGLGLRLIYFSYDVKMKEKGDIPEGYSVSREKKERFSLILESASTNQTSMYLCASSPGQTGQPQHFGDGTRLSIL.